The 6 T cell receptor beta chains below were found in one sample sequenced in a study of shared clonotypes between healthy human individuals. The assay was immunoSEQ multiplex PCR, and TCRdb's table has in-frame clones only and misses some. The sample contains about 380,000 clones, around 96% of which appear only once. Sequencing was performed on memory CD8+ T cells sorted from blood. Subset noted: CD45RO+ cells pooled with CCR7-negative TemRA cells. These receptors were collected from a man aged 25 to 45 in good health.

This chain connects TRBV7-2 to TRBJ1-3; D is uncertain. Germline lookup yields CDR1 SGHTA and CDR2 FQGNSA. V was pared by 1 base and J by 0 bases, with 10 bases between. This CDR3 region has 16 residues. The CDR3 region has the DNA TGTGCCAGCAGCTTAGACCGAGCCCTCTCTGGAAACACCATATATTTT. Translated: CASSLDRALSGNTIYF.

The chain employs TRBV19 and TRBJ1-1, with D possibly TRBD1 on 6 matching bases. The V end was cut by 0 bases, the J end by 4 bases, with 9 bases between. In germline, CDR1 is LNHDA, CDR2 SQIVND (reference sequence). CDR3 length: 14 residues. CDR3 coding DNA: TGTGCCAGTAGTATAGAACAGGGTGGCACTGAAGCTTTCTTT. Its translation is CASSIEQGGTEAFF.

The chain couples TRBV5-1 to TRBJ2-1; tentatively, D is TRBD1 or TRBD2 (7 bases each). The CDR3 consists of 16 residues. Germline CDR1 SGHRS, CDR2 YFSETQ. V lost 3 bases and J 4 bases, leaving 17 bases between the germline ends. DNA of the CDR3: TGCGCCAGCAGCTCCGAGAACAGGGGAGGGTACAATGAGCAGTTCTTC. This translates into CASSSENRGGYNEQFF.

This clone has only one observation. The J gene is TRBJ1-1, the V gene TRBV18; D ambiguous. V was shortened by 1 base and J by 6 bases, with 18 bases between the two germline ends. This CDR3 is 16 amino acids long. CDR1 KGHSH and CDR2 LQKENI come from the germline V gene. The CDR3 DNA is TGTGCCAGCTCACCACGGCGGGCGGAGGAGTGGGCTGAAGCTTTCTTT. Residues: CASSPRRAEEWAEAFF.

This clone was found once. This sequence joins TRBV29-1 and TRBJ2-3; D unresolved. There are 12 residues in the CDR3. V was pared by 4 bases and J by 3 bases, with 8 bases between. In germline, CDR1 is SQVTM, CDR2 ANQGSEA. CDR3: CSVGRRTDTQYF. In DNA, the CDR3 is TGCAGCGTTGGAAGACGGACAGATACGCAGTATTTT.

This clone was counted a single time. The rearrangement uses TRBV4-1 and TRBJ1-1, with D uncertain. The CDR3 extends over 14 amino acids. Germline V CDR1 and CDR2: MGHRA, YSYEKL. V lost 1 base and J 3 bases, leaving 9 bases between the germline ends. DNA of the CDR3: TGCGCCAGCAGCCAAGGTAAGGTGGACACTGAAGCTTTCTTT. It specifies CASSQGKVDTEAFF.